This entry lists 16 T cell receptor beta chains sequenced from one sample in a study of neurological immune-mediated disorders. TCRdb ran MiXCR on the 5' RACE reads and lists one entry per CDR3 protein. The sample lists fewer than 35,000 distinct CDR3 sequences, over 4% seen once, with 23% in the top ten. The sequencing input was PBMCs. The receptors were sampled from a man aged 18 to 35 in good health.

In its sample, this clonotype was seen many times. The rearrangement links TRBV5-1 to TRBJ1-2, with D perhaps TRBD1 (6 bases). CDR3 length: 14 amino acids. The V end lost 4 bases, the J end lost 6 bases, and 16 bases lay between the germline ends. Germline V lookup: CDR1 SGHRS, CDR2 YFSETQ. The CDR3 protein is CASSPEGTPDGYTF. The CDR3 nucleotides are TGCGCCAGCAGCCCGGAGGGGACACCAGATGGCTACACCTTC.

There are many counts of this clonotype. The chain has TRBV5-6 and TRBJ1-5, with TRBD1 as a possible D gene (6 bases). This CDR3 is 14 amino acids long. V dropped 6 bases and J dropped 4 bases, with 14 bases sitting between them. Germline loops: CDR1 SGHDT, CDR2 YYEEEE. The CDR3 protein is CASMRGGINQPQHF. The CDR3 coding sequence is TGTGCCAGCATGCGGGGGGGCATAAATCAGCCCCAGCATTTT. The full variable domain, with the rest looked up from reference TRBV5-6 and TRBJ1-5, is DAGVTQSPTHLIKTRGQQVTLRCSPKSGHDTVSWYQQALGQGPQFIFQYYEEEERQRGNFPDRFSGHQFPNYSSELNVNALLLGDSALYLCASMRGGINQPQHFGDGTRLSIL.

This clonotype was picked up many times. The chain has TRBV12-3 or TRBV12-4 and TRBJ1-1; D may be TRBD1 (5 bases). The CDR3 covers 13 residues. Trimming shortened V by 7 bases and J by 9 bases, and 18 bases separated the two germline ends. The CDR3 coding sequence is TGTGCCAGCAACCCAGGGACCTATCAGAAAGCTTTCTTT. It codes for CASNPGTYQKAFF.

This clonotype was recorded many times. The chain uses TRBV20-1 and TRBJ1-6; the match to TRBD1 covers 11 bases. CDR3 size: 16 residues. V was pared by 4 bases and J by 8 bases, with 10 bases of the junction left unmatched. The germline V gene encodes CDR1 DFQATT and CDR2 SNEGSKA (reference sequence). In DNA form, the CDR3 reads TGCAGTGCTAATGCGTTCGGACAGGGGGCTTATTCACCCCTCCACTTT. As protein: CSANAFGQGAYSPLHF.

This clonotype was seen many times. The V and J genes are TRBV7-2 and TRBJ1-5; D is unclear. Trimming took off 1 base at V and 6 bases at J, with 13 bases between the two ends. In germline, CDR1 is SGHTA, CDR2 FQGNSA. The CDR3 is made up of 15 amino acids. CDR3 DNA: TGTGCCAGCAGCTTAGACCTGGGAGCGGGTCAGCCCCAGCATTTT. Protein: CASSLDLGAGQPQHF. The full variable domain, rest sourced from reference TRBV7-2 and TRBJ1-5, is GAGVSQSPSNKVTEKGKDVELRCDPISGHTALYWYRQSLGQGLEFLIYFQGNSAPDKSGLPSDRFSAERTGGSVSTLTIQRTQQEDSAVYLCASSLDLGAGQPQHFGDGTRLSIL.

This clonotype was counted at least ten times. CDR3 nucleotide sequence: TGTGCCAGCAGCCAGGGGGCCAACTCCTACGAGCAGTACTTC. Translated, it gives CASSQGANSYEQYF. V is TRBV4-2 and J is TRBJ2-7, with a possible D match to TRBD1 (6 bases). From germline, CDR1 is LGHNA and CDR2 YNFKEQ. This CDR3 region has 14 residues. Trimming left V 3 bases short and J 0 bases short, with 9 bases between.

There are many counts of this clonotype. The V gene is TRBV20-1, the J gene TRBJ1-1; the D gene is possibly TRBD1 (6 bases). Germline loops: CDR1 DFQATT, CDR2 SNEGSKA (reference sequence). The V end lost 5 bases, the J end lost 7 bases, and 11 bases lay between the germline ends. CDR3 length: 11 amino acids. The CDR3 sequence: CSAGGPVEAFF. The CDR3 DNA reads TGCAGTGCTGGGGGGCCTGTTGAAGCTTTCTTT.

A remark on this clonotype: A much larger clone lies one base from this, so it may be a read error. J is TRBJ1-3 and V is TRBV2, with D unresolved. Germline V gene data show CDR1 as SNHLY and CDR2 as FYNNEI. The CDR3 has 11 amino acids. The CDR3 here is CVSSTGNTIYF. CDR3 DNA sequence: TGTGTCAGCAGCACCGGAAACACCATATATTTT.

The table lists this clonotype with many counts. The chain links TRBV5-1 to TRBJ1-2; weak D call: TRBD1 (5 bases). Germline V gene data show CDR1 as SGHRS and CDR2 as YFSETQ. CDR3 length equals 13 residues. Trimming cost V 0 bases and J 11 bases, with 14 bases left between them. For the CDR3, the DNA is TGCGCCAGCAGCTTGGGGGGCCTCCTTGGATACACCTTC. It specifies CASSLGGLLGYTF.

This clonotype was seen at least ten times. The rearrangement uses TRBV12-3 or TRBV12-4 and TRBJ2-2, with TRBD1 matching 8 bases. The CDR3 is 16 residues long. Germline trimming cut 6 bases from V and 4 bases from J; bases unmatched to any gene: 10. DNA for the CDR3: TGTGCCAGCAGATCTTCAGGGGGCGCGGGCACCGGGGAGCTGTTTTTT. This gives the protein CASRSSGGAGTGELFF.

This sequence joins TRBV5-6 and TRBJ2-3; D unclear. CDR1 and CDR2 from the germline V gene are SGHDT and YYEEEE. CDR3 length equals 14 residues. V shed 3 bases and J shed 1 base, with 9 bases lying between them. CDR3 in DNA: TGTGCCAGCAGCTCGCCCCCCCGCACAGATACGCAGTATTTT. Translation gives CASSSPPRTDTQYF. The full variable domain, rest sourced from reference TRBV5-6 and TRBJ2-3, is DAGVTQSPTHLIKTRGQQVTLRCSPKSGHDTVSWYQQALGQGPQFIFQYYEEEERQRGNFPDRFSGHQFPNYSSELNVNALLLGDSALYLCASSSPPRTDTQYFGPGTRLTVL.

This clonotype was counted ten times or more. V gene TRBV6-1 combines with J gene TRBJ2-7; D is uncertain. Trimming pared 8 bases from V and 3 bases from J, leaving 11 bases between. The V gene's germline CDR1 is MNHNS and CDR2 SASEGT. This CDR3 has 12 residues. CDR3 in amino acids: CASGNSNYEQYF. Written as DNA, the CDR3 is TGTGCCAGCGGAAACAGCAACTACGAGCAGTACTTC.

The sample holds many counts of this clonotype. J is TRBJ2-7 and V is TRBV27, with TRBD1 matching 10 bases. Losses at the gene ends were 5 bases for V and 5 bases for J; bases not matched to a gene: 9. Germline V gene data show CDR1 as MNHEY and CDR2 as SMNVEV (reference sequence). CDR3 length: 15 residues. This chain's CDR3 is CASSGRDRGIDEQYF. CDR3 sequence (DNA): TGTGCCAGCAGTGGTAGGGACAGGGGAATCGACGAGCAGTACTTC.

This clonotype was detected many times. The CDR3 nucleotides read TGCAGTGCGCGCGGGACAGGGCCCTACGAGCAGTACTTC. It specifies CSARGTGPYEQYF. This chain uses TRBV20-1 with TRBJ2-7; 9 bases match TRBD1. This CDR3 region has 13 residues. V shed 6 bases and J 2 bases; nucleotides not matched to a gene: 5. In germline, CDR1 is DFQATT, CDR2 SNEGSKA (reference sequence).

This chain connects TRBV5-6 to TRBJ2-7; D perhaps matches TRBD2 (5 bases). The V gene lost 0 bases and the J gene lost 1 base, with 11 bases spanning the gap. The CDR3 is made up of 15 amino acids. CDR1 is SGHDT and CDR2 is YYEEEE in the germline V gene. CDR3 sequence: CASSLDGEMSYEQYF. CDR3 DNA sequence: TGTGCCAGCAGCTTGGATGGGGAGATGTCCTACGAGCAGTACTTC.

There are many counts of this clonotype. The CDR3 here is CATSRVASWNTEAFF. Written as DNA, the CDR3 is TGTGCCACCAGCAGAGTGGCCAGTTGGAACACTGAAGCTTTCTTT. The V and J genes are TRBV15 and TRBJ1-1, with no clear D. The germline V gene has CDR1 LNHNV and CDR2 YYDKDF (reference sequence). CDR3 length equals 15 residues. The germline V and J ends were trimmed by 1 base and 1 base, with 10 bases remaining between them.